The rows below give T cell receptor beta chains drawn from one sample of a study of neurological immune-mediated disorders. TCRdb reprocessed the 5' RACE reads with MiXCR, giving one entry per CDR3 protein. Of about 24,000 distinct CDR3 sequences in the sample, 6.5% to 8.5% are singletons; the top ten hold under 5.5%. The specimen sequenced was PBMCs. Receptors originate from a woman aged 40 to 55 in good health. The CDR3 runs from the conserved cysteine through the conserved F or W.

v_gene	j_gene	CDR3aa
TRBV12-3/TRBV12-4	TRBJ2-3	CASLRGPADTQYF
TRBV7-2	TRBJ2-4	CASSLSTGAKNIQYF
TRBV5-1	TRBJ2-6	CASSPEGAGANVLTF
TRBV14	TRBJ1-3	CASSQIQGAGNTIYF
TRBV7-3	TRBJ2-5	CASSFGTQETQYF
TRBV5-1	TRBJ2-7	CASSYTGMGDEQYF
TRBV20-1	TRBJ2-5	CSASTKRERETQYF
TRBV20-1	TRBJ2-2	CSALPSGRAGELFF
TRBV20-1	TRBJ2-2	CSARPHQNTGELFF
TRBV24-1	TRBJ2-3	CATSDRTSGRDTQYF
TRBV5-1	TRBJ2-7	CASSWTERALGEQYF
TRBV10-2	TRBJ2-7	CASSPQRELGEQYF
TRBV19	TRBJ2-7	CASTLRATGGLSYEQYF
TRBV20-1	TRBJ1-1	CSAQEDTYTEAFF
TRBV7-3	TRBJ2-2	CASSSSQYAGELFF
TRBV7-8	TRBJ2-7	CASTPGGSGVYEQYF
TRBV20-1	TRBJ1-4	CSASAGGQQNEKLFF
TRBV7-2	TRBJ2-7	CASSPTGASGYEQYF
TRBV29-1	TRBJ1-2	CSVDRGRGYTF
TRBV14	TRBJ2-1	CASSLLLDRGGSNEQFF
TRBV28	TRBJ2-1	CASSVQVTYNEQFF
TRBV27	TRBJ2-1	CASSPPGTGGFDEQFF
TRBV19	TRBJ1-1	CASSIKGTGWGAASTEAFF
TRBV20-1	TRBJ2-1	CSARDTQPTGINEQFF
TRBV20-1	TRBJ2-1	CSARGYSGSVDEQFF
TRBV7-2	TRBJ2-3	CASSSPRESDRADTQYF
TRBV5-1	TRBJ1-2	CASSLVDSVYGYTF
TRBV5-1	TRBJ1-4	CASSVQGTTNEKLFF
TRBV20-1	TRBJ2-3	CSARLDLTDTQYF
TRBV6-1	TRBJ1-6	CASSERTGYNSPLHF
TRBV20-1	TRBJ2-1	CSARERTSGANEQFF
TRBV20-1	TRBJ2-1	CSARRGTAGESYNEQFF
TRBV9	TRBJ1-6	CASSVEPRNSPLHF
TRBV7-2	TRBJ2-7	CASRGGYEQYF
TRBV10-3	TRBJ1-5	CAISDPPGNQPQHF
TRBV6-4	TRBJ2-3	CASSAGVADTQYF
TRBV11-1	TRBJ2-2	CASSLTSGGTGELFF
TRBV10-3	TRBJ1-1	CAISDMTGVNTEAFF
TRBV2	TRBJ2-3	CASSQGLGTDTQYF
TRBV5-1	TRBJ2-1	CASSRQGLANEGEQFF
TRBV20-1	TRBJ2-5	CSAGLTQETQYF
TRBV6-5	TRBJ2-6	CASSSPRSTGGVGGANVLTF
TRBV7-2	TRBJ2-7	CASSLEKSGIYEQYF
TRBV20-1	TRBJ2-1	CSAREKPGLADINNEQFF
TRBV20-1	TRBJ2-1	CSATGTGQGNEQFF
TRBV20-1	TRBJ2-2	CSAREGRGNTGELFF
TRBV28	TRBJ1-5	CASSLTVRGNQPQHF